This T cell receptor beta chain was observed in a study of cytomegalovirus exposure and HLA in healthy donors. Study-wide results and caveats: When analyzed later, the rates of TCR association showed variation by HLA locus, with DRB1 the most and HLA-C the fewest. Cytomegalovirus-associated status was assigned to roughly 160 TCR beta chains.

J was trimmed by 0 bases and V by 6 bases; bases with no gene match: 19. CDR3 size: 20 residues. Germline loops: CDR1 SNHLY, CDR2 FYNNEI. Worth noting for this clone: The antigen remains undetermined.

The PCR contained 60 Vbeta and 13 Jbeta primers. The repertoire was sequenced with immunoSEQ multiplex PCR; TCRdb's copy has only in-frame clones and lacks some. Seen here are tens of thousands of clones, 70% to 85% observed once, and the top ten hold 2.5% to 3%. The source of this sequence is a middle-aged man in good health and CMV-seropositive. The sample taken for sequencing was PBMCs. The chain joins TRBV2 to TRBJ2-4; 8 bases are a match to TRBD2. In nucleotides, the CDR3 is TGTGCCAGCAGGGCCACCTGGCGGGAGGCCGAAAGACTAGCCAAAAACATTCAGTACTTC. Protein product: CASRATWREAERLAKNIQYF.